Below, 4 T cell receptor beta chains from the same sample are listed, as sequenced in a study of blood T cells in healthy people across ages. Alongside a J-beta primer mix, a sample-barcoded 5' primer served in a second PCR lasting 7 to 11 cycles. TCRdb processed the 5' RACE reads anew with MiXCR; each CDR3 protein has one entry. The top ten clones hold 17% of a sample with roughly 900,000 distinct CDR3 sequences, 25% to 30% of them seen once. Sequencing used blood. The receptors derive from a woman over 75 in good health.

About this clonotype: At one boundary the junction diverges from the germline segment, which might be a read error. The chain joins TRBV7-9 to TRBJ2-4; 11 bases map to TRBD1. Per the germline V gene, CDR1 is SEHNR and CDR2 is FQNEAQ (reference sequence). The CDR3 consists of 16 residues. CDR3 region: CTSSQGGQGVQNIQYF. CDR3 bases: TGTACCAGCAGCCAGGGGGGACAGGGGGTCCAAAACATTCAGTACTTC.

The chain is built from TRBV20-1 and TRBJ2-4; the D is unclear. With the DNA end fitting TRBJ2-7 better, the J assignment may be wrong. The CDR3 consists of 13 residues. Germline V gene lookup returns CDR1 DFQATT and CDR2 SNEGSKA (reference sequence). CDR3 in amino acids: CSAPDPSYYEQYF. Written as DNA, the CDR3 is TGCAGTGCCCCAGACCCATCCTACTACGAGCAGTACTTC.

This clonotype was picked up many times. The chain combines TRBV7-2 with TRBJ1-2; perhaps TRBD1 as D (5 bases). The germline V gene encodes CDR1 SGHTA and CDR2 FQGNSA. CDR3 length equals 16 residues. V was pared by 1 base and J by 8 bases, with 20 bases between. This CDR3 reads CASSLGAQGRQSGYTF. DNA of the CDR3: TGTGCCAGCAGCTTAGGGGCTCAGGGACGGCAGAGCGGCTACACCTTC.

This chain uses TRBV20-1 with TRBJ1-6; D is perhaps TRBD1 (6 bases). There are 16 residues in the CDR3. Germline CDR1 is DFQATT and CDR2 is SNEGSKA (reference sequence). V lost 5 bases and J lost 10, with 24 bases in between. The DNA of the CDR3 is TGCAGTGCTTCCGGGGGGGCGTTCGGCCCAGGATCACCCCTCCACTTT. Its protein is CSASGGAFGPGSPLHF.